A single T cell receptor beta chain is shown here with its context. The data originate from a study of T cells after yellow fever vaccination. TCRdb reprocessed the 5' RACE reads via MiXCR and lists one record per CDR3 protein. The sample comprises about 580,000 distinct CDR3 sequences, about a sixth of which are singletons, and roughly a sixth rests with the top ten. Germline V CDR1 and CDR2: LGHNA, YNFKEQ. Trimming pared 1 base from V and 2 bases from J, leaving 27 bases between. CDR3 length: 21 amino acids. This sample comprised PBMCs, obtained 5 days after the first yellow fever vaccination. The rearrangement uses TRBV4-2 and TRBJ1-5, with D perhaps matching TRBD1 (5 bases). The clonotype comes from a young man who received the YFV17D yellow fever vaccine. CDR3 sequence (DNA): TGTGCCAGCAGCCAAGCATTCAGAGGGACCCGAGGTTTAATTGGCAATCAGCCCCAGCATTTT. Protein sequence: CASSQAFRGTRGLIGNQPQHF.